A selection of T cell receptor beta chains follows, all from one sample in a study of blood T cell repertoires in COVID-19. Sequenced by immunoSEQ multiplex PCR; TCRdb stores in-frame clones only, minus some. Altogether approximately 22,000 clones are present, 80% to 85% being singletons, with the ten largest covering about a fifth. Specimen: peripheral blood. These receptors originate from a man at least 80 years old with active or convalescent COVID-19. Each CDR3 is given without its conserved first and last residue. Each record gives: CDR3 protein, D gene, V gene, J gene, CDR3 length. The D gene is left open where the match is weak.

cdr3_aa: SVAQHGYT
d_call: .
v_call: TRBV29-1
j_call: TRBJ1-2
cdr3_length: 8

cdr3_aa: ASSQDNYEQY
d_call: .
v_call: TRBV18
j_call: TRBJ2-7
cdr3_length: 10

cdr3_aa: ASSHSGQGGYGYT
d_call: TRBD1
v_call: TRBV5-4
j_call: TRBJ1-2
cdr3_length: 13

cdr3_aa: ASSPKGGVTYNEQF
d_call: .
v_call: TRBV7-2
j_call: TRBJ2-1
cdr3_length: 14

cdr3_aa: ASSQRGSGNTIY
d_call: .
v_call: TRBV3-1/TRBV3-2
j_call: TRBJ1-3
cdr3_length: 12

cdr3_aa: ASSPRTGDYGYT
d_call: TRBD1
v_call: TRBV5-1
j_call: TRBJ1-2
cdr3_length: 12

cdr3_aa: ASSLQDKKAGNTGELF
d_call: .
v_call: TRBV4-2
j_call: TRBJ2-2
cdr3_length: 16

cdr3_aa: ASSYPTGTGDEKLF
d_call: TRBD1
v_call: TRBV6-2/TRBV6-3
j_call: TRBJ1-4
cdr3_length: 14

cdr3_aa: ASTQRGVSKETQY
d_call: TRBD2
v_call: TRBV7-2
j_call: TRBJ2-5
cdr3_length: 13

cdr3_aa: ASSEGWRGTYEQY
d_call: TRBD2
v_call: TRBV10-2
j_call: TRBJ2-7
cdr3_length: 13

cdr3_aa: ASSVGVDSLTGELF
d_call: .
v_call: TRBV9
j_call: TRBJ2-2
cdr3_length: 14